This is a list of T cell receptor beta chains from one sample in a study of OX40 agonist ivuxolimab in advanced cancers. Method: immunoSEQ multiplex PCR; TCRdb's copy keeps in-frame clones and lacks some. Seen here are about 40,000 clones, about nine tenths observed once, and the top ten hold roughly 9.8%. The sample in question was CD4+ or CD8+ T cells sorted from blood, obtained in a trial of the OX40 agonist ivuxolimab. The origin of the receptors is an adult with an advanced solid tumor such as melanoma, head and neck, liver or kidney cancer. Both conserved end residues are part of each CDR3. The D gene is left open where the match is weak. Size is omitted from some rows. Given values are once, few, many or a class for expanded clones.

TRBJ2-1	TRBD2	TRBV19	.	CASSGGTRVITEQFF	TGTGCCAGTAGTGGGGGGACTAGGGTAATCACGGAGCAGTTCTTC
TRBJ2-7	TRBD2	TRBV19	.	CASSVGLAGIGEQYF	TGTGCCAGTAGTGTTGGACTAGCGGGAATTGGCGAGCAGTACTTC
TRBJ2-7	TRBD2	TRBV9	.	CASSAGLAGGPGEQYF	TGTGCCAGCAGCGCCGGACTAGCGGGAGGGCCCGGGGAGCAGTACTTC
TRBJ1-5	.	TRBV28	.	CASSLVQRGNQPQHF	TGTGCCAGCAGTTTAGTACAAAGGGGAAATCAGCCCCAGCATTTT
TRBJ2-2	.	TRBV4-2	.	CASSQEPGIGELFF	TGTGCCAGCAGCCAAGAGCCAGGGATCGGGGAGCTGTTTTTT
TRBJ1-1	TRBD1	TRBV30	.	CAWRDTGGTEAFF	TGTGCCTGGAGGGATACAGGGGGCACTGAAGCTTTCTTT
TRBJ1-1	.	TRBV11-3	.	CASSFGAQTEAFF	TGTGCCAGCAGCTTTGGGGCTCAAACTGAAGCTTTCTTT
TRBJ2-1	.	TRBV6-6	.	CASTPGIDEQFF	TGTGCCAGCACGCCGGGGATCGATGAGCAGTTCTTC
TRBJ2-2	.	TRBV5-6	.	CASSNGGEGTGELFF	TGTGCCAGCAGCAACGGGGGTGAAGGGACCGGGGAGCTGTTTTTT
TRBJ2-3	.	TRBV19	few	CASSRSGEADTQYF	TGTGCCAGTAGCCGCTCAGGGGAGGCAGATACGCAGTATTTT
TRBJ2-1	TRBD2	TRBV7-9	once	CASSFAGVPDEQFF	TGTGCCAGCAGCTTTGCGGGAGTTCCAGATGAGCAGTTCTTC
TRBJ2-1	TRBD2	TRBV28	.	CASSSNPPTSGSSNEQFF	TGTGCCAGCAGTTCCAATCCCCCCACTAGCGGGAGCTCTAATGAGCAGTTCTTC
TRBJ1-2	TRBD1	TRBV10-1	.	CASSEFRRGLNYGYTF	TGCGCCAGCAGTGAGTTTCGCAGGGGGCTTAACTATGGCTACACCTTC
TRBJ2-5	TRBD2	TRBV7-8	.	CASSLDPRLAGGPETQYF	TGTGCCAGCAGCTTAGACCCGAGACTAGCGGGAGGGCCGGAGACCCAGTACTTC
TRBJ2-7	.	TRBV25-1	.	CASSESSYEQYF	TGTGCCAGCAGTGAATCCTCCTACGAGCAGTACTTC
TRBJ1-4	.	TRBV19	.	CASSSLRKLFF	TGTGCCAGTAGTTCCCTCCGAAAACTGTTTTTT
TRBJ2-5	TRBD2	TRBV9	.	CASSSGTSGSRETQYF	TGTGCCAGCAGCTCCGGGACTAGCGGGAGTAGGGAGACCCAGTACTTC
TRBJ1-2	.	TRBV30	.	CAWNTDSYGYTF	TGTGCCTGGAACACAGATTCCTATGGCTACACCTTC
TRBJ1-2	.	TRBV2	.	CASSEAFRGLNYGYTF	TGTGCCAGCAGTGAAGCGTTCCGGGGTCTCAACTATGGCTACACCTTC
TRBJ2-2	TRBD1	TRBV5-1	.	CASSSTGQTGELFF	TGCGCCAGCAGCTCGACAGGGCAGACCGGGGAGCTGTTTTTT
TRBJ2-1	.	TRBV19	once	CASSGYRSSYNEQFF	TGTGCCAGTAGTGGATACAGGAGCTCCTACAATGAGCAGTTCTTC
TRBJ2-7	.	TRBV6-5	.	CASSVAHEQYF	TGTGCCAGCAGTGTGGCGCACGAGCAGTACTTC
TRBJ2-2	TRBD1	TRBV25-1	.	CASSSGGYTGELFF	TGTGCCAGCAGTTCAGGGGGCTACACCGGGGAGCTGTTTTTT
TRBJ1-5	.	TRBV2	.	CASSEFGIYSNQPQHF	TGTGCCAGCAGTGAATTTGGAATCTATAGCAATCAGCCCCAGCATTTT
TRBJ1-1	TRBD1	TRBV6-5	.	CASSYSGTGGTEAFF	TGTGCCAGCAGTTACAGTGGGACAGGGGGGACTGAAGCTTTCTTT
TRBJ2-5	TRBD1	TRBV5-6	once	CASSSAWDRGRGETQYF	TGTGCCAGCAGCTCAGCCTGGGACAGGGGGCGAGGGGAGACCCAGTACTTC
TRBJ2-2	.	TRBV13	.	CASSTRNTGELFF	TGTGCCAGCAGCACTAGGAACACCGGGGAGCTGTTTTTT
TRBJ1-2	TRBD1	TRBV2	.	CAIGQGDYGYTF	TGTGCCATCGGACAGGGTGACTATGGCTACACCTTC
TRBJ2-7	.	TRBV28	.	CASSSRREQYF	TGTGCCAGCAGTTCGCGGCGCGAGCAGTACTTC